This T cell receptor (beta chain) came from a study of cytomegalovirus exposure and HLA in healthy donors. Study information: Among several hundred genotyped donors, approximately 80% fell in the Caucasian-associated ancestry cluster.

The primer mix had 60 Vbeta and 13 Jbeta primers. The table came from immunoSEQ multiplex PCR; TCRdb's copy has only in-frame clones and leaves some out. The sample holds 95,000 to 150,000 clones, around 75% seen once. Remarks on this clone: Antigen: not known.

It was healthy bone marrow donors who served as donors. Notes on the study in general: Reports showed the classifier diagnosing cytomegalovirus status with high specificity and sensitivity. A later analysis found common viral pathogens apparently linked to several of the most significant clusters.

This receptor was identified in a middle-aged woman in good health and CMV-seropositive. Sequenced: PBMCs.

This CDR3 reads CATQTDSLYEQYF. The CDR3 bases are TGTGCTACTCAGACAGACTCTCTCTACGAGCAGTACTTC. This chain uses TRBV12-5 with TRBJ2-7, with D possibly being TRBD1 (5 bases). Trimming left V 10 bases short and J 3 bases short, with 16 bases between. Germline V gene lookup returns CDR1 LGHNT and CDR2 FRNRAP. This CDR3 spans 13 amino acids.